This TCR beta chain was sequenced for a study of cytomegalovirus exposure and HLA in healthy donors. General observations from the study: A list of roughly 160 TCR beta chains associated with cytomegalovirus was given. TCR beta sequences reportedly predicted the HLA-A and HLA-B alleles of most subjects accurately.

PCR involved 60 Vbeta and 13 Jbeta primers. Assay: immunoSEQ multiplex PCR; the TCRdb copy retains only in-frame clones and omits some. The data contain about 130,000 clones, roughly 78% of them seen just once; the ten biggest clones take up roughly 3%. The CDR3 is 13 residues long. Trimming left V 5 bases short and J 7 bases short, with 9 bases between. Germline values: CDR1 SGHTA, CDR2 FQGTGA. Details on this clone: Its target is not known.

This sequence originates from a male donor in good health and CMV-seronegative. V is TRBV7-3 and J is TRBJ1-6; no definite D call. Input material: PBMCs. CDR3 protein: CASSAVANSPLHF. Written as DNA, the CDR3 is TGTGCCAGCAGCGCTGTAGCGAATTCACCCCTCCACTTT.